The entry that follows covers one T cell receptor beta chain sequence. Generated by immunoSEQ multiplex PCR, the TCRdb table keeps only in-frame clones and is missing some. The repertoire holds around 500,000 clones, with 88% as singletons. All enrollees were roughly 18 to 100 years old and from roughly 22 US areas. Participants had their cohort set by participant-reported clinical history. The data were taken from a study of blood T cell repertoires in COVID-19. For the study at large: Italy, Spain and the United States were the sources of the convalescent and acute COVID-19 samples.

Germline assignment: CDR1 SQVTM and CDR2 ANQGSEA. This CDR3 is 13 amino acids long. The ends lost 4 bases at V and 1 base at J; junction bases unmatched: 3. This chain uses TRBV29-1 with TRBJ1-1; 7 positions agree with TRBD1. This receptor was taken from a woman aged 40 to 50 who had recovered from COVID-19. Sample: PBMCs or T cells enriched from blood (not recorded which). DNA of the CDR3: TGCAGCGTTGGCAGGGGGAAGAACACTGAAGCTTTCTTT. Its translation: CSVGRGKNTEAFF.